These 29 T cell receptor beta chains share one sample of origin, sequenced in a study of OX40 agonist ivuxolimab in advanced cancers. Produced via immunoSEQ multiplex PCR; TCRdb's table is partial and in-frame only. In the table there are around 60,000 clones, about nine tenths of which are singletons. The sample consisted of CD4+ or CD8+ T cells sorted from blood, taken in a trial of the OX40 agonist ivuxolimab. The receptors here all came from an adult with an advanced solid tumor such as melanoma, head and neck, liver or kidney cancer.

This clone has just one count. The chain has TRBV4-3 and TRBJ1-2, with unresolved D. V gave up 4 bases and J gave up 5 bases, with 23 bases separating them. The CDR3 spans 17 residues. Per germline, CDR1 LGHNA and CDR2 YSLEER. CDR3 nucleotides: TGCGCCAGCAGCCGGTCCCTCCTAGGTGAAAGAACTTATGGCTACACCTTC. It yields the protein CASSRSLLGERTYGYTF.

The CDR3: CASTPRGAGANVLTF. The DNA of the CDR3 is TGTGCCAGTACCCCTAGAGGGGCTGGGGCCAACGTCCTGACTTTC. The chain has TRBV6-6 and TRBJ2-6; D is perhaps TRBD1 or TRBD2 (5 bases each). This CDR3 has 15 residues. CDR1 is MNHNY and CDR2 is SVGAGI in the germline V gene (reference sequence). V dropped 9 bases and J dropped 2 bases, with 14 bases sitting between them.

The genes are TRBV15 and TRBJ2-7; D is uncertain. CDR1 and CDR2 from the germline V gene are LNHNV and YYDKDF (reference sequence). This CDR3 has 16 residues. V lost 1 base and J 7 bases, leaving 20 bases between the germline ends. In nucleotides, the CDR3 is TGTGCCACCAGCAGAGCGGCAGTTGCAGCCCCTCAGGAGCAGTACTTC. Amino acid sequence: CATSRAAVAAPQEQYF.

The V and J genes are TRBV4-1 and TRBJ2-1; possibly TRBD2 for D (6 bases). V was cut by 3 bases and J by 2 bases, with 17 bases left in between. The CDR3 consists of 17 residues. Germline V CDR1 and CDR2: MGHRA, YSYEKL. Here the CDR3 DNA reads TGCGCCAGCAGCCATCCGAGCGGGCACGGAACCTACAATGAGCAGTTCTTC. Encoded protein: CASSHPSGHGTYNEQFF.

The rearrangement uses TRBV6-4 and TRBJ2-3; TRBD2 matches 7 bases. The CDR3 extends over 13 amino acids. Unmatched junction bases numbered 1, after V lost 7 bases and J lost 0 bases. Germline assignment: CDR1 MRHNA and CDR2 SNTAGT. The CDR3 sequence: CASTGGSTDTQYF. The CDR3 DNA sequence: TGTGCCAGCACGGGGGGTAGCACAGATACGCAGTATTTT.

The chain combines TRBV7-2 with TRBJ1-4, with 8 bases that match TRBD1. V dropped 6 bases and J dropped 2; count of bases not matched to a gene: 5. The CDR3 runs 15 residues. Germline V lookup: CDR1 SGHTA, CDR2 FQGNSA. The CDR3 region has the DNA TGTGCCAGCAGTGGACAGGGAGGCACTAATGAAAAACTGTTTTTT. Translated, it gives CASSGQGGTNEKLFF.

The chain recombines TRBV18 with TRBJ2-2, with TRBD1 identical over 7 bases. The V gene end was trimmed by 6 bases and the J gene end by 5 bases; junction bases not matched to a gene: 3. This CDR3 contains 13 residues. Germline V CDR1 and CDR2: KGHSH, LQKENI. In DNA, the CDR3 is TGTGCCAGCTCGAGGGGGCGTACCGGGGAGCTGTTTTTT. It translates to CASSRGRTGELFF.

This sequence joins TRBV6-6 and TRBJ1-6; unclear D gene. The CDR3 is 15 residues long. The germline V gene has CDR1 MNHNY and CDR2 SVGAGI (reference sequence). Deletions cut 6 bases from V and 0 bases from J, with 9 bases between. CDR3 sequence: CASRPQSSYNSPLHF. The CDR3 DNA follows: TGTGCCAGCAGACCACAGAGCTCCTATAATTCACCCCTCCACTTT.

V is TRBV7-2 and J is TRBJ1-2; 9 bases agree with TRBD1. This CDR3 is built from 16 residues. Germline CDR1 is SGHTA and CDR2 is FQGNSA. V gave up 5 bases and J gave up 4 bases; unmatched junction bases: 11. This CDR3 is CASSPQTDRGGYGYTF. Written as DNA, the CDR3 is TGTGCCAGCAGCCCACAAACGGACAGGGGAGGCTATGGCTACACCTTC.

The chain links TRBV28 to TRBJ2-4; 7 bases are shared with TRBD2. This CDR3 contains 15 residues. Trimming removed 6 bases from V and 1 base from J; junction bases left unmatched: 6. Per the germline V gene, CDR1 is MDHEN and CDR2 is SYDVKM. The CDR3 here is CASSPGGAAKNIQYF. CDR3 coding DNA: TGTGCCAGCAGCCCGGGGGGTGCGGCCAAAAACATTCAGTACTTC.

This chain connects TRBV28 to TRBJ2-6; D remains ambiguous. CDR1 is MDHEN, CDR2 SYDVKM, per germline. V lost 7 bases, J lost 2 bases, and 15 bases lay in between. The CDR3 has 16 amino acids. CDR3: CASIPGSLPGANVLTF. The CDR3 DNA is TGTGCCAGCATTCCAGGATCCCTCCCTGGGGCCAACGTCCTGACTTTC.

The chain uses TRBV6-1 and TRBJ1-6; 7 positions match TRBD1. Germline trimming cut 5 bases from V and 8 bases from J; bases unmatched to any gene: 6. Looked up from germline, CDR1 is MNHNS and CDR2 is SASEGT. This CDR3 has 14 residues. The CDR3 region has the DNA TGTGCCAGCAGTTCACCGGGACAGTATTCACCCCTCCACTTT. Translating gives CASSSPGQYSPLHF.

The J gene is TRBJ2-7, the V gene TRBV4-1, with D possibly being TRBD1 (5 bases). V lost 1 base and J 5 bases, leaving 15 bases between the germline ends. The length of the CDR3 is 15 residues. The germline V gene has CDR1 MGHRA and CDR2 YSYEKL. The CDR3 sequence is CASSQGGRAIDEQYF. CDR3 coding DNA: TGCGCCAGCAGCCAAGGGGGCAGGGCCATCGACGAGCAGTACTTC.

This chain joins TRBV27 and TRBJ2-1; D is possibly TRBD1 (6 bases). The CDR3 consists of 16 residues. Germline V gene sequence: CDR1 MNHEY, CDR2 SMNVEV (reference sequence). Deletions cut 2 bases from V and 7 bases from J, with 18 bases between. CDR3 in amino acids: CASSLEGDPGVNEQFF. CDR3 in DNA: TGTGCCAGCAGTTTAGAAGGGGACCCAGGGGTAAATGAGCAGTTCTTC.

The rearrangement uses TRBV5-4 and TRBJ2-2; TRBD1 matches 7 bases. CDR1 SGHNT and CDR2 YYREEE come from the germline V gene (reference sequence). J was trimmed by 1 base and V by 4 bases; bases with no gene match: 7. The CDR3 loop spans 16 amino acids. Written as DNA, the CDR3 is TGTGCCAGCAGCCCCGGACAGGCTAAGAACACCGGGGAGCTGTTTTTT. It codes for CASSPGQAKNTGELFF.

The chain has TRBV11-2 and TRBJ1-1; D ambiguous. There are 13 residues in the CDR3. CDR1 is SGHAT and CDR2 is FQNNGV in the germline V gene. Trimming left V 4 bases short and J 1 base short, with 7 bases between. The CDR3 bases are TGTGCCAGCAGCTCGCTAGGGAACACTGAAGCTTTCTTT. Translated: CASSSLGNTEAFF.

This chain links TRBV25-1 with TRBJ2-1, with D unclear. V lost 4 bases and J 4 bases, leaving 8 bases between the germline ends. The length of the CDR3 is 13 residues. The germline CDR1 and CDR2 sequences are MGHDK and SYGVNS. The CDR3 loop reads CASSGSDYNEQFF. CDR3 coding DNA: TGTGCCAGCAGTGGGTCGGATTACAATGAGCAGTTCTTC.

The V call is TRBV7-2, the J call TRBJ2-1; 12 nucleotides align to TRBD2. The CDR3 has 15 residues. With V trimmed by 4 bases and J by 8 bases, 6 bases remained unmatched. Germline V lookup: CDR1 SGHTA, CDR2 FQGNSA. CDR3 in amino acids: CASSWWASGGDEQFF. The CDR3 DNA reads as TGTGCCAGCAGCTGGTGGGCTAGCGGGGGGGATGAGCAGTTCTTC.

The chain joins TRBV6-1 to TRBJ1-5; D is undetermined. Germline V CDR1 and CDR2: MNHNS, SASEGT. The germline V and J ends were trimmed by 5 bases and 0 bases, with 11 bases remaining between them. The CDR3 has 15 amino acids. The CDR3 nucleotides read TGTGCCAGCAGTTCCCAGACGTATAGCAATCAGCCCCAGCATTTT. Encoded protein: CASSSQTYSNQPQHF.

The V and J genes are TRBV6-1 and TRBJ1-5; D ambiguous. CDR3 size: 15 residues. Trimming removed 1 base at V and 3 bases at J, with 10 bases between. Per germline, CDR1 MNHNS and CDR2 SASEGT. The CDR3 region is CASSEDVEFNQPQHF. In DNA, the CDR3 is TGTGCCAGCAGTGAAGATGTGGAATTCAATCAGCCCCAGCATTTT.

The V and J genes are TRBV7-2 and TRBJ2-1; TRBD2 aligns across 9 bases. This CDR3 has 13 amino acids. Germline values: CDR1 SGHTA, CDR2 FQGNSA. After removal of 9 bases from V and 5 bases from J, the junction contained 5 bases not matched to a gene. The CDR3 here is CASAGGPNNEQFF. The CDR3 nucleotides are TGTGCCAGTGCGGGGGGGCCCAACAATGAGCAGTTCTTC.

The chain joins TRBV14 to TRBJ2-7, with 7 bases that match TRBD1. There are 13 residues in the CDR3. J was trimmed by 5 bases and V by 6 bases; bases with no gene match: 7. Germline CDR1 and CDR2: SGHDN and FVKESK. The DNA for the CDR3 is TGTGCCAGCAGTCCCTGGGACAGTGACGAGCAGTACTTC. It is translated as CASSPWDSDEQYF.

This rearrangement joins TRBV29-1 to TRBJ2-3, with D tentatively TRBD2 (5 bases). Trimming pared 3 bases from V and 1 base from J, leaving 8 bases between. Germline V gene data show CDR1 as SQVTM and CDR2 as ANQGSEA. There are 13 residues in the CDR3. In DNA, the CDR3 is TGCAGCGTTGATATGGAGGGCACAGATACGCAGTATTTT. Translation: CSVDMEGTDTQYF.

This rearrangement joins TRBV5-1 to TRBJ1-1; 10 nucleotides line up with TRBD1. The CDR3 is 15 amino acids. Losses at the gene ends were 6 bases for V and 3 bases for J; bases not matched to a gene: 8. CDR1 and CDR2 from the germline V gene are SGHRS and YFSETQ. CDR3 nucleotides: TGCGCCAGCAACCCGGGACAGGGGTTGGACACTGAAGCTTTCTTT. As protein: CASNPGQGLDTEAFF. Based on the CDR3 plus reference TRBV5-1 and TRBJ1-1, the full variable domain is KAGVTQTPRYLIKTRGQQVTLSCSPISGHRSVSWYQQTPGQGLQFLFEYFSETQRNKGNFPGRFSGRQFSNSRSEMNVSTLELGDSALYLCASNPGQGLDTEAFFGQGTRLTVV.

This chain uses TRBV5-1 with TRBJ1-1; D perhaps matches TRBD1 (5 bases). Per germline, CDR1 SGHRS and CDR2 YFSETQ. Trimming took off 5 bases at V and 0 bases at J, with 8 bases between the two ends. The CDR3 totals 13 residues. The CDR3 DNA is TGCGCCAGCAGACAGGAAGTGAACACTGAAGCTTTCTTT. Its protein product is CASRQEVNTEAFF.

This chain connects TRBV5-4 to TRBJ2-7, with 14 positions matching TRBD2. The CDR3 runs to 15 residues. Germline assignment: CDR1 SGHNT and CDR2 YYREEE (reference sequence). Trimming took 4 bases from V and 6 from J; bases not matched to a gene: 6. The CDR3 here is CASSPRLAGGGEQYF. CDR3 bases: TGTGCCAGCAGCCCGAGACTAGCGGGGGGGGGCGAGCAGTACTTC.

The V call is TRBV10-2, the J call TRBJ2-7; a possible D gene is TRBD1 (6 bases). The V and J ends lost 1 base and 3 bases respectively, with 10 bases between them. Germline V gene data show CDR1 as WSHSY and CDR2 as SAAADI. CDR3 length: 14 residues. The CDR3 sequence is CASSEWQGLYEQYF. CDR3 DNA sequence: TGCGCCAGCAGTGAGTGGCAGGGGCTCTACGAGCAGTACTTC.

The V call is TRBV7-9, the J call TRBJ1-2, with D maybe TRBD1 (5 bases). V was clipped by 0 bases and J by 4 bases, with 9 bases between them. Looked up from germline, CDR1 is SEHNR and CDR2 is FQNEAQ (reference sequence). The CDR3 length is 14 residues. The CDR3 DNA is TGTGCCAGCAGCTTAGCTCAGGGCGGCTATGGCTACACCTTC. Translated, it gives CASSLAQGGYGYTF.

V is TRBV5-4 and J is TRBJ1-2; perhaps TRBD1 as D (6 bases). Germline V gene sequence: CDR1 SGHNT, CDR2 YYREEE (reference sequence). CDR3 length: 16 residues. Trimming shortened V by 0 bases and J by 6 bases, and 18 bases separated the two germline ends. The CDR3 DNA is TGTGCCAGCAGCTTGGACGGCAATCAGGGGATAGATGGCTACACCTTC. This translates into CASSLDGNQGIDGYTF.